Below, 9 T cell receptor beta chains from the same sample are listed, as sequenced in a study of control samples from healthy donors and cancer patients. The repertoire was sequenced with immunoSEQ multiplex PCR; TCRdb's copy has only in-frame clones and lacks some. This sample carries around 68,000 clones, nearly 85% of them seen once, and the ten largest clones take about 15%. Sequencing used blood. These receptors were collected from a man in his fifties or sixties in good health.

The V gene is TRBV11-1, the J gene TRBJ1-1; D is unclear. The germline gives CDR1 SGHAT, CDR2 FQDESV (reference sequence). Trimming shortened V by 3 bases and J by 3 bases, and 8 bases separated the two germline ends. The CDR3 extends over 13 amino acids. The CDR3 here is CASSLRQYTEAFF. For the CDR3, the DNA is TGTGCCAGCAGCTTGCGGCAGTACACTGAAGCTTTCTTT.

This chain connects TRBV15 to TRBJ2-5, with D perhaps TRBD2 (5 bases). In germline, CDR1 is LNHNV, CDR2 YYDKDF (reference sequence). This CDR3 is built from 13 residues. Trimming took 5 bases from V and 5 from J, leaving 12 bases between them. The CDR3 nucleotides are TGTGCCACCAGCCGGGATAGTCGGGAGACCCAGTACTTC. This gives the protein CATSRDSRETQYF.

CDR3 coding DNA: TGTGCCAGCAGCCTCAATAAAAACAGGGGGCAAGGCTACACCTTC. Amino acids: CASSLNKNRGQGYTF. The chain carries TRBV7-2 and TRBJ1-2, with 9 nucleotides matching TRBD1. Germline V gene sequence: CDR1 SGHTA, CDR2 FQGNSA. CDR3 length: 15 amino acids. V trimming: 5 bases; J trimming: 8 bases; junction bases outside the gene matches: 12.

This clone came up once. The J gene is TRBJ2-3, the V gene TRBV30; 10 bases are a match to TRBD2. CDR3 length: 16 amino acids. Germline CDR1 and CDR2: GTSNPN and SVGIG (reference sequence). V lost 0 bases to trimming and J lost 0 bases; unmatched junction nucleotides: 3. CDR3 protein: CAWSVAGGSSTDTQYF. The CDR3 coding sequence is TGTGCCTGGAGTGTAGCGGGAGGGTCTAGCACAGATACGCAGTATTTT. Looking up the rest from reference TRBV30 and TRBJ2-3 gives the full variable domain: SQTIHQWPATLVQPVGSPLSLECTVEGTSNPNLYWYRQAAGRGLQLLFYSVGIGQISSEVPQNLSASRPQDRQFILSSKKLLLSDSGFYLCAWSVAGGSSTDTQYFGPGTRLTVL.

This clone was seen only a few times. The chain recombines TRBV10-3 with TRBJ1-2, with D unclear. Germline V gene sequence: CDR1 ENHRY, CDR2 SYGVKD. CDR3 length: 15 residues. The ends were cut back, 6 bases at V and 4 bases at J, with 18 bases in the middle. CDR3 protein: CAIRTSNTTLYGYTF. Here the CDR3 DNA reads TGTGCCATCAGGACCTCCAATACAACACTCTATGGCTACACCTTC.

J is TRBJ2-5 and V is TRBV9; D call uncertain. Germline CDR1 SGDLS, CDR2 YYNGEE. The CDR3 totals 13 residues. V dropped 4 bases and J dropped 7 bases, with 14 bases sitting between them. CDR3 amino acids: CASSPSESRTQYF. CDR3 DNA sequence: TGTGCCAGCAGCCCCAGTGAATCCAGGACCCAGTACTTC.

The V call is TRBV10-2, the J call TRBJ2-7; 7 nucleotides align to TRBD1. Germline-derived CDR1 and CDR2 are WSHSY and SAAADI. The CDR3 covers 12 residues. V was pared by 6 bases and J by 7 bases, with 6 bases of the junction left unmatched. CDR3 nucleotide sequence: TGCGCCAGCAGCTACAGGGGATGGGAGCAGTACTTC. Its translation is CASSYRGWEQYF.

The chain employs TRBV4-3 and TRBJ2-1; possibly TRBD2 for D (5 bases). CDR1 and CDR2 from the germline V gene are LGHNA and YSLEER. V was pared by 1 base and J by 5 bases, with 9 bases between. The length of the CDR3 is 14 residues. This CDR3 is CASSQALANNEQFF. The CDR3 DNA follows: TGCGCCAGCAGCCAAGCTCTAGCCAACAATGAGCAGTTCTTC.

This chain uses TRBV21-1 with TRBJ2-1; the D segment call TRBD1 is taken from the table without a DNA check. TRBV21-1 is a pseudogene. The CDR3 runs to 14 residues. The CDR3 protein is CASSIKRGNNEQFF. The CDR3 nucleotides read TGTGCCAGCAGCATAAAGAGGGGGAACAATGAGCAGTTCTTC.